The source of this TCR beta chain is a study of OX40 agonist ivuxolimab in advanced cancers. Study background: Ivuxolimab, an antibody that agonizes OX40 (CD134), was administered to the patients. Mean age 60 years, range roughly 20 to 85; nearly 85% male. Patients were infused with ivuxolimab every 2 weeks at 0.01 to 10 mg/kg. Two cutaneous melanoma patients and one hepatocellular carcinoma patient, three in all, had partial responses.

The assay was immunoSEQ multiplex PCR, and TCRdb's table has in-frame clones only and misses some. The sample comprises tens of thousands of clones, approximately 87% of which are singletons, and 6.9% rests with the top ten. A single count supports this clone. This sequence was found in an adult with an advanced solid tumor such as melanoma, head and neck, liver or kidney cancer. The input for sequencing was CD4+ or CD8+ T cells sorted from blood, taken in a trial of the OX40 agonist ivuxolimab.

For the CDR3, the DNA is TGTGCCAGTAGTACCGGACTAGCGGCGAACACCGGGGAGCTGTTTTTT. Encoded protein: CASSTGLAANTGELFF. J is TRBJ2-2 and V is TRBV19; 10 bases align to TRBD2. This CDR3 is built from 16 residues. Trimming removed 4 bases from V and 0 bases from J; junction bases left unmatched: 2. Germline values: CDR1 LNHDA, CDR2 SQIVND (reference sequence).